The rows below give T cell receptor beta chains drawn from one sample of a study of CD8+ T cells in alopecia areata. Using immunoSEQ multiplex PCR, the repertoire was profiled, and TCRdb retains in-frame clones only, with some absent. The sample lists a few hundred thousand clones; 60% were seen once. The sample was CD4+ T cells sorted from blood, taken around week 54, from a patient treated with tofacitinib. These receptors all come from a human donor with alopecia areata. Both conserved end residues are part of each CDR3. Fields, in order: clone size, D gene, J gene, V gene, CDR3 DNA, CDR3 protein. A D gene is named only where the DNA matches it firmly. Only some rows state a clone size, as once, few, many or a class for expanded clones.

clone_size: NA
d_call: NA
j_call: TRBJ2-3
v_call: TRBV20-1
cdr3_nt: TGCAGCGCGGAGAGGGATACGCAGTATTTT
cdr3_aa: CSAERDTQYF

clone_size: NA
d_call: TRBD1
j_call: TRBJ2-2
v_call: TRBV25-1
cdr3_nt: TGTGCCAGCAGTGATTGGGGACAGGGGAACACCGGGGAGCTGTTTTTT
cdr3_aa: CASSDWGQGNTGELFF

clone_size: few
d_call: NA
j_call: TRBJ2-3
v_call: TRBV29-1
cdr3_nt: TGCAGCGTTGTAGGTCTAGCCGTCGCAGATACGCAGTATTTT
cdr3_aa: CSVVGLAVADTQYF

clone_size: NA
d_call: TRBD1
j_call: TRBJ1-1
v_call: TRBV18
cdr3_nt: TGTGCCAGCTCACCGAAACAGGGGGCCGAAGCTTTCTTT
cdr3_aa: CASSPKQGAEAFF

clone_size: NA
d_call: NA
j_call: TRBJ1-2
v_call: TRBV30
cdr3_nt: TGTGCCTCCGGTAGAACCAAATATGGCTACACCTTC
cdr3_aa: CASGRTKYGYTF

clone_size: NA
d_call: NA
j_call: TRBJ2-3
v_call: TRBV7-2
cdr3_nt: TGTGCCAGCAGCTTAGTTGGAGATACGCAGTATTTT
cdr3_aa: CASSLVGDTQYF

clone_size: NA
d_call: TRBD2
j_call: TRBJ2-2
v_call: TRBV18
cdr3_nt: TGTGCCAGCTCACCACTGGCTAGCGGGTCAACGTGGCTGTTTTTT
cdr3_aa: CASSPLASGSTWLFF

clone_size: once
d_call: NA
j_call: TRBJ2-1
v_call: TRBV6-5
cdr3_nt: TGTGCCAGCGGACGACTAGTTGACAATGAGCAGTTCTTC
cdr3_aa: CASGRLVDNEQFF

clone_size: NA
d_call: NA
j_call: TRBJ1-2
v_call: TRBV29-1
cdr3_nt: TGCAGCGTTGCTGGTGAAGGAGTCCGCTACACCTTC
cdr3_aa: CSVAGEGVRYTF

clone_size: NA
d_call: TRBD1
j_call: TRBJ2-7
v_call: TRBV2
cdr3_nt: TGTGCCAGCAGCCAGGACAGGGCCTACGAGCAGTACTTC
cdr3_aa: CASSQDRAYEQYF

clone_size: NA
d_call: NA
j_call: TRBJ2-5
v_call: TRBV2
cdr3_nt: TGTGCCAGCAGTGAAATGGAGACCCAGTACTTC
cdr3_aa: CASSEMETQYF

clone_size: NA
d_call: TRBD1
j_call: TRBJ1-5
v_call: TRBV2
cdr3_nt: TGTGCCAGCAGCGGACAGGGGAGGGTATACCAGCATTTT
cdr3_aa: CASSGQGRVYQHF

clone_size: NA
d_call: NA
j_call: TRBJ1-5
v_call: TRBV6-1
cdr3_nt: TGTGCCAGCAGGGAGAATCTCCGTAGCAATCAGCCCCAGCATTTT
cdr3_aa: CASRENLRSNQPQHF

clone_size: NA
d_call: NA
j_call: TRBJ1-6
v_call: TRBV30
cdr3_nt: TGTGCCTGGAGTGCCGGGACGTTAAATTCACCCCTCCACTTT
cdr3_aa: CAWSAGTLNSPLHF

clone_size: NA
d_call: NA
j_call: TRBJ1-6
v_call: TRBV4-1
cdr3_nt: TGCGCCAGCAGCCAAGAATCGGTCAGTTCACCCCTCCACTTT
cdr3_aa: CASSQESVSSPLHF

clone_size: NA
d_call: NA
j_call: TRBJ1-4
v_call: TRBV4-1
cdr3_nt: TGCGCCAGCAGCCCTGGGAGGGGCGGCGAAAAACTGTTTTTT
cdr3_aa: CASSPGRGGEKLFF

clone_size: NA
d_call: NA
j_call: TRBJ1-2
v_call: TRBV29-1
cdr3_nt: TGCAGCGTTGAATCCTTGGGCCTCCGGATGGGCTATGGCTACACCTTC
cdr3_aa: CSVESLGLRMGYGYTF

clone_size: NA
d_call: TRBD1
j_call: TRBJ2-7
v_call: TRBV4-1
cdr3_nt: TGCGCCAGCAGCCAAGATTCGAGGGGGCCTGCCCCATACGAGCAGTACTTC
cdr3_aa: CASSQDSRGPAPYEQYF

clone_size: few
d_call: NA
j_call: TRBJ1-5
v_call: TRBV29-1
cdr3_nt: TGCAGCGTTGGTCTAGGCAATCAGCCCCAGCATTTT
cdr3_aa: CSVGLGNQPQHF

clone_size: NA
d_call: NA
j_call: TRBJ1-2
v_call: TRBV7-9
cdr3_nt: TGTGCCAGCAGCCCGGGACCTTCCTATGGCTACACCTTC
cdr3_aa: CASSPGPSYGYTF

clone_size: NA
d_call: NA
j_call: TRBJ2-5
v_call: TRBV30
cdr3_nt: TGTGCCTGGACCCGCTCGGAGACCCAGTACTTC
cdr3_aa: CAWTRSETQYF

clone_size: few
d_call: TRBD1
j_call: TRBJ1-4
v_call: TRBV29-1
cdr3_nt: TGCAGCGTCATGGGGACAGAAAATGAAAAACTGTTTTTT
cdr3_aa: CSVMGTENEKLFF

clone_size: few
d_call: TRBD2
j_call: TRBJ2-5
v_call: TRBV29-1
cdr3_nt: TGCAGCGTTCCAAAGCGGGGGGCCGGGGAGACCCAGTACTTC
cdr3_aa: CSVPKRGAGETQYF

clone_size: NA
d_call: TRBD1
j_call: TRBJ2-7
v_call: TRBV30
cdr3_nt: TGTGCCTGGAGTGGTGGACAGGTCGAGCAGTACTTC
cdr3_aa: CAWSGGQVEQYF

clone_size: NA
d_call: TRBD2
j_call: TRBJ2-5
v_call: TRBV6-1
cdr3_nt: TGTGCCAGCAGGGATCCGGGACTAATGGAGACCCAGTACTTC
cdr3_aa: CASRDPGLMETQYF

clone_size: once
d_call: NA
j_call: TRBJ2-5
v_call: TRBV5-1
cdr3_nt: TGCGCCAGCAGCCCCTCAGTAGGGGCAAAAGAGACCCAGTACTTC
cdr3_aa: CASSPSVGAKETQYF

clone_size: few
d_call: NA
j_call: TRBJ2-7
v_call: TRBV19
cdr3_nt: TGTGCCAGTAGTATGGAGCAGGGCCTCTACGAGCAGTACTTC
cdr3_aa: CASSMEQGLYEQYF